These T cell receptor beta chains were read from a single sample in a study of OX40 agonist ivuxolimab in advanced cancers. The method was immunoSEQ multiplex PCR; TCRdb's version includes in-frame clones alone and lacks a portion of them. The sample yields approximately 90,000 clones, about 88% seen once. The specimen was CD4+ or CD8+ T cells sorted from blood, collected in a trial of the OX40 agonist ivuxolimab. The source is an adult with an advanced solid tumor such as melanoma, head and neck, liver or kidney cancer. CDR3s include the opening cysteine and the closing phenylalanine or tryptophan. The order of the fields is D gene, V gene, CDR3 protein. D genes are given only for firm matches.

TRBD1,TRBV19,CASSTGTGDSPLHF
TRBD2,TRBV9,CASTQRGGGATGELFF
TRBD1,TRBV19,CASRAGGWNQPQHF
TRBD1,TRBV27,CASSPLTGASTDTQYF
TRBD1,TRBV19,CASSSGQSITGELFF
-,TRBV6-1,CASRVYNEQFF
TRBD1,TRBV5-4,CASSGEQGSREKLFF
-,TRBV14,CASSQISGQQETQYF
TRBD2,TRBV5-1,CASSTGTSGGEQFF
-,TRBV2,CASSPWQEQYF
TRBD1,TRBV6-5,CASSSSGTGTRNEQFF
-,TRBV7-9,CASSQVQGTTDTQYF